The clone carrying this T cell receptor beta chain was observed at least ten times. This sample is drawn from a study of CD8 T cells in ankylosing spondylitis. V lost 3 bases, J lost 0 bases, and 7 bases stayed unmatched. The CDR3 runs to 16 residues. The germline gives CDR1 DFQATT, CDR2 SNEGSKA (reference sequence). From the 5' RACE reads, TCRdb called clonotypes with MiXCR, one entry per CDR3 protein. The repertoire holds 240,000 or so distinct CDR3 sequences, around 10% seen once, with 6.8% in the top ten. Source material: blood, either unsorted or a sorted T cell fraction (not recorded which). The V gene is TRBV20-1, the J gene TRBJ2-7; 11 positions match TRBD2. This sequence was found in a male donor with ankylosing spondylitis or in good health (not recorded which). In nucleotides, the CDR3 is TGCAGTGCTAGTTCGCCACTAGCGGGAGCCTCCTACGAGCAGTACTTC. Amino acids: CSASSPLAGASYEQYF.